The clone carrying this T cell receptor (beta chain) was seen only a few times. No antigen is known for it. This entry comes from a study of CD8+ T cells in alopecia areata. Study details: Treated patients received oral tofacitinib, 5 to 10 mg twice daily. Study-wide points: Many expanded lesional clones remained in scalp and blood on tofacitinib.

Extracted RNA was reverse transcribed into cDNA, the sequencing template. Sequenced by immunoSEQ multiplex PCR; TCRdb stores in-frame clones only, minus some. This table holds hundreds of thousands of clones, nearly 60% found once. The treatment was: oral pan-JAK inhibitor, 5-10 mg twice daily. This CDR3 region has 13 residues. Germline values: CDR1 SQVTM, CDR2 ANQGSEA. V dropped 5 bases and J dropped 4 bases, with 12 bases sitting between them. The chain links TRBV29-1 to TRBJ2-1, with unresolved D. The sequencing here drew on CD4+ T cells sorted from blood, taken at week 24, from a patient treated with tofacitinib. The sequence was collected from a human donor with alopecia areata. The CDR3 nucleotides are TGCAGCGTTTGGGATCAGACTTACAATGAGCAGTTCTTC. Protein: CSVWDQTYNEQFF.